This T cell receptor (beta chain) was observed in a study of spatial heterogeneity in lung cancer. The library protocol tagged each TCR cDNA with a unique molecular identifier. TCRdb re-called the 5' RACE reads with MiXCR, one entry per CDR3 protein. The sample carries 85,000 to 100,000 distinct CDR3 sequences, about 12% recorded once. The sample's time point: sample taken at primary tumor resection. Sequencing of whole RNA from tumor, nontumor lung or frozen PBMC involved no sorting. A few counts support this clonotype. CDR1 and CDR2 from the germline V gene are SGHTA and FQGTGA. The CDR3 extends over 13 amino acids. V lost 4 bases and J lost 1, with 7 bases in between.

The sequence came from a male donor with early-stage non-small cell lung cancer. The chain links TRBV7-3 to TRBJ2-5; no firm D call. The sample consisted of PBMCs, taken at surgery. The DNA of the CDR3 is TGTGCCAGCAGCTACTCGGGCCAAGAGACCCAGTACTTC. Residues: CASSYSGQETQYF.